Detailed here is one T cell receptor beta chain. The data were taken from a study of cytomegalovirus exposure and HLA in healthy donors. Measured with immunoSEQ multiplex PCR; TCRdb has only the in-frame clones, and not every one. The repertoire consists of 150,000 to 200,000 clones, with about 82% occurring once and the leading ten covering more than 1.2%. Trimming shortened V by 0 bases and J by 2 bases, and 15 bases separated the two germline ends. Germline CDR1 and CDR2: SGHRS and YFSETQ. The CDR3 runs 16 residues. The clonotype originates from a woman between 18 and 29 years old in good health and CMV-seronegative. The genes are TRBV5-1 and TRBJ2-7; D is possibly TRBD2 (5 bases). The source material was PBMCs. This CDR3 is CASSLALSQEAYEQYF. CDR3 DNA sequence: TGCGCCAGCAGCTTGGCCCTGAGTCAGGAGGCCTACGAGCAGTACTTC.